The clone carrying this T cell receptor (beta chain) has at least ten counts. TCRdb passed the RT-PCR reads through MiXCR, listing each CDR3 protein once. The sample carries more than 600,000 distinct CDR3 sequences, 11% to 15% recorded once. Trimming took 2 bases from V and 5 from J, leaving 1 base between them. Per the germline V gene, CDR1 is DFQATT and CDR2 is SNEGSKA (reference sequence). The CDR3 contains 10 residues. This clonotype was obtained from a female donor in good health, serving as a healthy control. Sequenced material: memory CD4+ T cells from blood. The chain is built from TRBV20-1 and TRBJ1-5; D remains unclear. CDR3 sequence reads: CSARYQPQHF. CDR3 sequence (DNA): TGCAGTGCTAGATATCAGCCCCAGCATTTT.